This TCR beta chain was found in a study of T-cell reconstitution after alpha-beta-depleted transplantation in children. General observations from the study: Newly produced T cells mostly provided counts and TCRbeta diversity after one year, as hyperexpanded clones declined. Surviving recipient T cells and thymic progenitors accounted for the high day-60 TCRbeta diversity observed in some patients. Reportedly, roughly two months post-transplant, alpha-beta T cells arose from several hundred expanded graft clones.

TCRbeta library construction was performed incorporating unique molecular identifiers. MiXCR, applied by TCRdb to the PCR reads, yields one record per CDR3 protein. The table has hundreds of thousands of distinct CDR3 sequences, 10% to 15% seen once. Turning to this clonotype: The antigen is unknown.

This clonotype was obtained from a male patient between 10 and 17 years old who had a stem cell transplant for acute myeloid leukemia, so the T cells may come from the graft donor. The specimen was PBMCs, mostly from graft donor cells, collected 360 days after TCRalphabeta/CD19-depleted stem cell transplant.

The CDR3 DNA reads as TGCAGTGCGTCGGGACGGTCTAGCACAGATACGCAGTATTTT. It encodes CSASGRSSTDTQYF. V usage is TRBV20-1 and J usage is TRBJ2-3; the D call may be TRBD1 or TRBD2 (5 bases each). V was cut by 6 bases and J by 0 bases, with 13 bases left in between. This CDR3 has 14 residues. CDR1 and CDR2 (germline): DFQATT, SNEGSKA (reference sequence).